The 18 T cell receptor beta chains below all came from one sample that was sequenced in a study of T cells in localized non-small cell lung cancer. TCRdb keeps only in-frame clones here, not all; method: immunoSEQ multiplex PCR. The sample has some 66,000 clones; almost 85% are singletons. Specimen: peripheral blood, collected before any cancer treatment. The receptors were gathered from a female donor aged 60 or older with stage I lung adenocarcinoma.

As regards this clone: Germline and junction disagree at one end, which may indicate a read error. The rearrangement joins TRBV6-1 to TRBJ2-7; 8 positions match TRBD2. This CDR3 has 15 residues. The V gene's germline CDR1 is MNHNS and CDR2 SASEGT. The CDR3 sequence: CAATGEGLGSHEQYF. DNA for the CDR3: TGTGCCGCCACGGGAGAGGGACTAGGCTCCCACGAGCAGTACTTC.

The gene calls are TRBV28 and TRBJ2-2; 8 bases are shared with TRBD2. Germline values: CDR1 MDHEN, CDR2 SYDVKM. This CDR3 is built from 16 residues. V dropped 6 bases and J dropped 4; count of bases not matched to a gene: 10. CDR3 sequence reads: CASRLPGLAGTGELFF. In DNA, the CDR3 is TGTGCCAGCAGGTTACCCGGACTAGCAGGCACCGGGGAGCTGTTTTTT.

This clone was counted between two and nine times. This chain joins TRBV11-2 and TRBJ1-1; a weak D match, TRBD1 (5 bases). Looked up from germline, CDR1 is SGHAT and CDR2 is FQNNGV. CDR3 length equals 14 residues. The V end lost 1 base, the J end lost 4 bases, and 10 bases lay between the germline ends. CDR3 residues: CASSLAAGGTEAFF. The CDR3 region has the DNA TGTGCCAGCAGCTTAGCGGCGGGGGGCACTGAAGCTTTCTTT.

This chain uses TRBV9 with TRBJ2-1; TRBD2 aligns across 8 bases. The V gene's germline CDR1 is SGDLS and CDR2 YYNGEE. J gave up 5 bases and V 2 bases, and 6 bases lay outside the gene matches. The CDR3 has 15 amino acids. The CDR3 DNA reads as TGTGCCAGCAGCGTCGCGGGGGGTTCGGACAATGAGCAGTTCTTC. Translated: CASSVAGGSDNEQFF.

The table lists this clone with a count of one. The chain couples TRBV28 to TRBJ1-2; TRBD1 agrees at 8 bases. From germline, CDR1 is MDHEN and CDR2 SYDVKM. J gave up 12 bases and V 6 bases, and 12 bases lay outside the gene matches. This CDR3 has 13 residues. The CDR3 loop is CASSSPAQGENTF. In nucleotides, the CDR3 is TGTGCCAGCAGCAGCCCCGCACAGGGGGAGAACACCTTC.

CDR3 in DNA: TGTGCCAGCAGCGCCCGCGTTGTGACTCCAGGTGGCTACACCTTC. It codes for CASSARVVTPGGYTF. This rearrangement joins TRBV9 to TRBJ1-2; unclear D gene. The germline CDR1 and CDR2 sequences are SGDLS and YYNGEE. This CDR3 is built from 15 residues. The V end was cut by 3 bases, the J end by 7 bases, with 19 bases between.

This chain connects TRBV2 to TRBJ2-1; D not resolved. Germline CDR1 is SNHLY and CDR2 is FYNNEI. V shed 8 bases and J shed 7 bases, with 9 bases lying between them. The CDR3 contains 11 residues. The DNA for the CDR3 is TGTGCCAGCGCCTTGGTAAATGAGCAGTTCTTC. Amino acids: CASALVNEQFF.

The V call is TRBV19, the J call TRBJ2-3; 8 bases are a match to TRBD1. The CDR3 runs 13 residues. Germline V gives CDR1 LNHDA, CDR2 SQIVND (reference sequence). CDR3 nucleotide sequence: TGTGCTCGCAATCAGGGGGCGGGAGATACGCAGTATTTT. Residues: CARNQGAGDTQYF.

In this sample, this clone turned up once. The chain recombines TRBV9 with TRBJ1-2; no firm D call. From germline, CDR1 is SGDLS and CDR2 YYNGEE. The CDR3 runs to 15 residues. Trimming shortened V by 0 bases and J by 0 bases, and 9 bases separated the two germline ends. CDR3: CASSVEALPNYGYTF. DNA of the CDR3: TGTGCCAGCAGCGTAGAAGCCCTACCTAACTATGGCTACACCTTC. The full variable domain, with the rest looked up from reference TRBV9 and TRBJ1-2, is DSGVTQTPKHLITATGQRVTLRCSPRSGDLSVYWYQQSLDQGLQFLIQYYNGEERAKGNILERFSAQQFPDLHSELNLSSLELGDSALYFCASSVEALPNYGYTFGSGTRLTVV.

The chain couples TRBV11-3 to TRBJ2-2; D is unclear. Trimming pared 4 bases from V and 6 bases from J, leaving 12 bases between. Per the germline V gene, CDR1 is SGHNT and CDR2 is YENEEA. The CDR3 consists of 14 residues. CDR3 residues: CASSYRFGSGELFF. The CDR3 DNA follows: TGTGCCAGCAGCTACCGTTTTGGCTCCGGGGAGCTGTTTTTT.

The chain's CDR3 is CASSVGGMNTEAFF. CDR3 nucleotide sequence: TGTGCCAGCAGCGTAGGAGGGATGAACACTGAAGCTTTCTTT. The V call is TRBV9, the J call TRBJ1-1; D is undetermined. Germline-derived CDR1 and CDR2 are SGDLS and YYNGEE. CDR3 length: 14 amino acids. V shed 0 bases and J shed 0 bases, with 6 bases lying between them.

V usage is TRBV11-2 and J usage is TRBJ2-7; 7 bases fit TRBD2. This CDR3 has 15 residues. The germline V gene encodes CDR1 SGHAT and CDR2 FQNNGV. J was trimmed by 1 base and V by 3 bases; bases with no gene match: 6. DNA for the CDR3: TGTGCCAGCAGCTTGCCGGCTAGCGGTTCCTACGAGCAGTACTTC. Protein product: CASSLPASGSYEQYF. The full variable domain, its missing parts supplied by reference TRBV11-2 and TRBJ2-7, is EAGVAQSPRYKIIEKRQSVAFWCNPISGHATLYWYQQILGQGPKLLIQFQNNGVVDDSQLPKDRFSAERLKGVDSTLKIQPAKLEDSAVYLCASSLPASGSYEQYFGPGTRLTVT.

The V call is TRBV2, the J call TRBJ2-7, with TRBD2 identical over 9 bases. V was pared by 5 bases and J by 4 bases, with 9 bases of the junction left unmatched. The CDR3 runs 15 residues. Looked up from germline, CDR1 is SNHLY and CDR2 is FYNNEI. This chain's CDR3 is CASSSAGGVRYEQYF. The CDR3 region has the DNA TGTGCCAGCAGTTCCGCGGGAGGGGTTAGGTACGAGCAGTACTTC.

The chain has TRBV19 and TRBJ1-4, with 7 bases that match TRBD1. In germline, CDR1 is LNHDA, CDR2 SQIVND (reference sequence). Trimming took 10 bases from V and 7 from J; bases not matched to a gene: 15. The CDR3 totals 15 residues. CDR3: CATSPETGLSEKLFF. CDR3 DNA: TGTGCCACCTCCCCCGAGACAGGGTTAAGTGAAAAACTGTTTTTT.

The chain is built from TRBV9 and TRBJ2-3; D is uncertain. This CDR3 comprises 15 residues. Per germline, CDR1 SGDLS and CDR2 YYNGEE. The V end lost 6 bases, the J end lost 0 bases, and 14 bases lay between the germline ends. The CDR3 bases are TGTGCCAGCACCCAAGGCGTACCTAGCACAGATACGCAGTATTTT. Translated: CASTQGVPSTDTQYF.

CDR3 coding DNA: TGCGCCAGCAGCTCGCTACAGGGGGGAAACACCATATATTTT. It translates to CASSSLQGGNTIYF. The V call is TRBV5-1, the J call TRBJ1-3, with 7 bases that match TRBD1. V shed 3 bases and J 4 bases; nucleotides not matched to a gene: 4. CDR3 size: 14 residues. The germline CDR1 and CDR2 sequences are SGHRS and YFSETQ.

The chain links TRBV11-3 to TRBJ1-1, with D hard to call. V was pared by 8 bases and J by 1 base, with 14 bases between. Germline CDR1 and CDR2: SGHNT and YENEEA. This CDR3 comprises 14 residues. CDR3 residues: CASLKVSGNTEAFF. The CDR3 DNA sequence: TGTGCCAGCTTAAAGGTTAGCGGGAACACTGAAGCTTTCTTT.

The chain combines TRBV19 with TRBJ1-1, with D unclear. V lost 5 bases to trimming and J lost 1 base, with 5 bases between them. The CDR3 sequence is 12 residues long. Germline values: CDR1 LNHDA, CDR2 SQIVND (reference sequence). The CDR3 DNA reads TGTGCCAGTAGTTTCACGAACACTGAAGCTTTCTTT. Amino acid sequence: CASSFTNTEAFF. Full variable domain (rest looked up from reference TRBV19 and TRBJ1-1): DGGITQSPKYLFRKEGQNVTLSCEQNLNHDAMYWYRQDPGQGLRLIYYSQIVNDFQKGDIAEGYSVSREKKESFPLTVTSAQKNPTAFYLCASSFTNTEAFFGQGTRLTVV.